Described below is a single T cell receptor (beta chain) sequence and its context. Original handling: Amplifying reference gene primers gave estimates of nucleated cell counts. Profiled with immunoSEQ multiplex PCR; TCRdb holds only in-frame clones, not every one. V and J calls plus clone size are reproduced from that table; the DNA served to infer D and trimming. Of hundreds of thousands of clones detected, about 88% appear once; the ten largest clones hold 2% to 2.5%. These data belong to a study of blood T cell repertoires in COVID-19. Study background: Specimens from acute and convalescent COVID-19 originated in the United States, Italy and Spain. PBMCs, B-cell-depleted T cells, or T cells were the source of the cDNA or gDNA that made up the material.

Germline V CDR1 and CDR2: LNHDA, SQIVND (reference sequence). This CDR3 region has 14 residues. V was pared by 5 bases and J by 2 bases, with 3 bases of the junction left unmatched. The receptor was isolated from a woman aged 40-49 years who had recovered from COVID-19. Input material: peripheral blood. The chain has TRBV19 and TRBJ2-1; 7 nucleotides match TRBD2. The CDR3 DNA reads as TGTGCCAGTAGTCGGGGGGTCACCTACAATGAGCAGTTCTTC. It yields the protein CASSRGVTYNEQFF.